The clone carrying this T cell receptor (beta chain) has more than one count but fewer than ten. The data were obtained in a study of T cells after yellow fever vaccination. Each CDR3 protein gets one entry after TCRdb re-called the 5' RACE reads with MiXCR. The data hold a few hundred thousand distinct CDR3 sequences, with roughly 4.3% observed a single time. V dropped 2 bases and J dropped 8 bases, with 18 bases sitting between them. Per the germline V gene, CDR1 is MGHDK and CDR2 is SYGVNS. The CDR3 loop spans 15 amino acids. This chain connects TRBV25-1 to TRBJ1-2; D is possibly TRBD1 (6 bases). This sequence originates from a man aged 18-30 years who received the YFV17D yellow fever vaccine. The sequences come from PBMCs, collected 5 days after the yellow fever booster vaccination. CDR3 sequence: CASSELGQNRGGYTF. Written as DNA, the CDR3 is TGTGCCAGCAGTGAACTTGGACAGAACCGGGGGGGCTACACCTTC.